One sample yielded the 12 T cell receptor beta chains listed below, sequenced in a study of siplizumab effects on memory and regulatory T cells. Measured with immunoSEQ multiplex PCR; TCRdb has only the in-frame clones, and not every one. The table lists fewer than 120,000 clones, just under 95% of them singletons. Sequences were obtained from CD4+ T cells sorted from blood. The receptor set was obtained from a human donor in good health.

The chain recombines TRBV7-3 with TRBJ2-1; 16 positions agree with TRBD2. The germline V gene encodes CDR1 SGHTA and CDR2 FQGTGA. The CDR3 loop spans 14 amino acids. V dropped 5 bases and J dropped 10; count of bases not matched to a gene: 2. The DNA for the CDR3 is TGTGCCAGCAGCGGGACTAGCGGGAGGGGCGAGCAGTTCTTC. It encodes CASSGTSGRGEQFF.

V and J are TRBV7-3 and TRBJ2-2; D assignment may be TRBD1 or TRBD2 (5 bases each). The germline CDR1 and CDR2 sequences are SGHTA and FQGTGA. The CDR3 is 16 residues long. V was cut by 3 bases and J by 1 base, with 12 bases left in between. This CDR3 is CASSFSGTWNTGELFF. The CDR3 DNA reads as TGTGCCAGCAGCTTCTCCGGGACGTGGAACACCGGGGAGCTGTTTTTT.

V usage is TRBV5-1 and J usage is TRBJ2-1; D may be TRBD1 (5 bases). Germline-derived CDR1 and CDR2 are SGHRS and YFSETQ. This CDR3 has 14 amino acids. Trimming took 0 bases from V and 8 from J, leaving 12 bases between them. The CDR3 bases are TGCGCCAGCAGCTTGGGACAGAGCTTCGATGAGCAGTTCTTC. Protein sequence: CASSLGQSFDEQFF.

The chain links TRBV6-1 to TRBJ1-3, with D unresolved. This CDR3 region has 13 residues. Trimming left V 7 bases short and J 1 base short, with 8 bases between. CDR1 is MNHNS, CDR2 SASEGT, per germline. The CDR3 DNA follows: TGTGCCAGCAACCGGGGATCTGGAAACACCATATATTTT. This gives the protein CASNRGSGNTIYF.

CDR3 region: CASSIRALETETQYF. The CDR3 region has the DNA TGTGCCAGTAGTATAAGGGCACTAGAAACAGAGACCCAGTACTTC. The rearrangement joins TRBV19 to TRBJ2-5, with D possibly being TRBD2 (5 bases). The germline gives CDR1 LNHDA, CDR2 SQIVND (reference sequence). The V and J ends lost 2 bases and 4 bases respectively, with 14 bases between them. The length of the CDR3 is 15 residues.

Here the CDR3 reads CASSEGTGMEAFF. The CDR3 bases are TGTGCCAGCAGTGAAGGGACAGGCATGGAAGCTTTCTTT. The chain uses TRBV25-1 and TRBJ1-1; 8 bases are shared with TRBD1. J lost 8 bases, V lost 2 bases, and 4 bases had no gene match. Looked up from germline, CDR1 is MGHDK and CDR2 is SYGVNS. This CDR3 has 13 residues. The whole variable domain, remainder taken from reference TRBV25-1 and TRBJ1-1, is EADIYQTPRYLVIGTGKKITLECSQTMGHDKMYWYQQDPGMELHLIHYSYGVNSTEKGDLSSESTVSRIRTEHFPLTLESARPSHTSQYLCASSEGTGMEAFFGQGTRLTVV.

This clone was recorded once. The genes are TRBV6-5 and TRBJ2-7; no clear D. CDR1 is MNHEY, CDR2 SVGAGI, per germline. This CDR3 has 11 amino acids. Trimming took 5 bases from V and 6 from J, leaving 8 bases between them. CDR3 nucleotides: TGTGCCAGCAGTGATCTTGGCGAGCAGTACTTC. Amino acids: CASSDLGEQYF.

This sequence joins TRBV2 and TRBJ2-7; D could derive from TRBD1 or TRBD2 (5 bases each). CDR1 SNHLY and CDR2 FYNNEI come from the germline V gene. Between the trimmed V and J ends, which lost 5 bases and 6 bases, there was a span of 14 bases. This CDR3 has 13 amino acids. The CDR3 sequence is CASSYGTKGEQYF. DNA of the CDR3: TGTGCCAGCAGTTATGGGACGAAGGGCGAGCAGTACTTC.

Only a few counts were recorded for this clone. The chain uses TRBV29-1 and TRBJ2-2; D may be TRBD1 (5 bases). This CDR3 has 12 residues. V lost 6 bases, J lost 0 bases, and 5 bases lay in between. The germline V gene encodes CDR1 SQVTM and CDR2 ANQGSEA. The DNA for the CDR3 is TGCAGCGTGACAGCGAACACCGGGGAGCTGTTTTTT. Its protein is CSVTANTGELFF.

The chain is built from TRBV9 and TRBJ2-6, with 10 bases aligning to TRBD2. The germline V gene encodes CDR1 SGDLS and CDR2 YYNGEE. V trimming: 3 bases; J trimming: 2 bases; junction bases outside the gene matches: 11. The CDR3 has 19 amino acids. The CDR3 region has the DNA TGTGCCAGCAGCGGAAACCCTAGCGGGAGAACAGCTGGGGCCAACGTCCTGACTTTC. This encodes CASSGNPSGRTAGANVLTF.

This clone was found a few times. The rearrangement links TRBV6-5 to TRBJ1-5, with 9 bases fitting TRBD1. CDR1 and CDR2 (germline): MNHEY, SVGAGI. After removal of 2 bases from V and 5 bases from J, the junction contained 1 base not matched to a gene. The CDR3 is 14 residues long. The CDR3 coding sequence is TGTGCCAGCAGTTACAACAGGGGGCATCAGCCCCAGCATTTT. As protein: CASSYNRGHQPQHF.

The chain couples TRBV5-1 to TRBJ1-2, with a weak D call TRBD1 (5 bases). V lost 0 bases and J 3 bases, leaving 12 bases between the germline ends. The CDR3 totals 15 residues. Germline assignment: CDR1 SGHRS and CDR2 YFSETQ. CDR3 region: CASSLVAGGDYGYTF. The CDR3 DNA follows: TGCGCCAGCAGCTTGGTGGCAGGAGGGGACTATGGCTACACCTTC.